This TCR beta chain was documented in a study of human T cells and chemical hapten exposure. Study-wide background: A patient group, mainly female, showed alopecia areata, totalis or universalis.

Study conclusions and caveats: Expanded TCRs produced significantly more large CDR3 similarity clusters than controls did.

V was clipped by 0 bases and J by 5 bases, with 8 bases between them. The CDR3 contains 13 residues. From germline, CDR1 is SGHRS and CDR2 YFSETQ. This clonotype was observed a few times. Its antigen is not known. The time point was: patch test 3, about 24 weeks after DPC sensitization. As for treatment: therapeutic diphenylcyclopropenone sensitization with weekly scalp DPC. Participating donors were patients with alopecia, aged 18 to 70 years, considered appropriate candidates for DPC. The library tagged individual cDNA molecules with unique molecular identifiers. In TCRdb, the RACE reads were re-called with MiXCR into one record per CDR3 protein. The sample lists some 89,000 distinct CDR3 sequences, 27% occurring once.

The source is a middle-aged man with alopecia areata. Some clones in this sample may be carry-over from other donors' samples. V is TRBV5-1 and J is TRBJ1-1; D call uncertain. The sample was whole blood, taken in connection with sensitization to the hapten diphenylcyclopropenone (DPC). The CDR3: CASSLDERTEAFF. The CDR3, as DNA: TGCGCCAGCAGCTTGGACGAAAGGACTGAAGCTTTCTTT.